The 29 T cell receptor beta chains below were found in one sample sequenced in a study of T cell responses to AZD1222 COVID-19 vaccine. Only in-frame clones appear in the TCRdb table, and some are missing; sequencing was by immunoSEQ multiplex PCR. Of fewer than 90,000 clones in the sample, 89% were seen once. The specimen comprised peripheral blood, sampled 28 days after the second AZD1222 dose. The source of these receptors is an adult who received the AZD1222 COVID-19 vaccine.

This sequence joins TRBV28 and TRBJ1-1, with 7 bases aligning to TRBD1. J lost 4 bases, V lost 8 bases, and 7 bases had no gene match. CDR1 is MDHEN and CDR2 is SYDVKM in the germline V gene. This CDR3 is 13 amino acids long. The CDR3 DNA reads as TGTGCCAGCGCCAGGGGGTTAGGCACTGAAGCTTTCTTT. This gives the protein CASARGLGTEAFF.

This chain uses TRBV29-1 with TRBJ1-1, with a tentative D call TRBD1 (5 bases). This CDR3 is built from 14 residues. Trimming removed 8 bases from V and 0 bases from J, with 16 bases in between. Per germline, CDR1 SQVTM and CDR2 ANQGSEA. CDR3 residues: CSSEWGTMNTEAFF. CDR3 in DNA: TGCAGCTCAGAGTGGGGCACCATGAACACTGAAGCTTTCTTT.

The chain couples TRBV30 to TRBJ1-4; possible D gene TRBD1, 6 bases. CDR3 length: 16 amino acids. V was trimmed by 0 bases and J by 7 bases, leaving 18 bases between them. Germline V CDR1 and CDR2: GTSNPN, SVGIG (reference sequence). The CDR3 sequence is CAWSVQSPGAGEKLFF. CDR3 in DNA: TGTGCCTGGAGTGTACAGTCGCCAGGGGCGGGTGAAAAACTGTTTTTT.

This clone occurred once. This chain uses TRBV6-2 or TRBV6-3 with TRBJ2-7; D may be TRBD2 (6 bases). Germline loops: CDR1 MNHEY, CDR2 SVGEGT. CDR3 size: 15 residues. Between the trimmed V and J ends, which lost 0 bases and 2 bases, there was a span of 11 bases. CDR3 region: CASSYSRGSTYEQYF. The CDR3 DNA reads as TGTGCCAGCAGTTACTCGCGGGGTTCCACCTACGAGCAGTACTTC.

This chain uses TRBV7-2 with TRBJ1-5; no definite D call. Germline CDR1 and CDR2: SGHTA and FQGNSA. V lost 3 bases, J lost 0 bases, and 15 bases lay in between. The CDR3 contains 17 residues. CDR3 DNA: TGTGCCAGCAGCTTTAACCTCTTAATGTCTAGCAATCAGCCCCAGCATTTT. As protein: CASSFNLLMSSNQPQHF.

V usage is TRBV2 and J usage is TRBJ2-7; a possible D gene is TRBD1 (5 bases). This CDR3 spans 13 amino acids. V was shortened by 6 bases and J by 1 base, with 10 bases between the two germline ends. Looked up from germline, CDR1 is SNHLY and CDR2 is FYNNEI. CDR3 DNA: TGTGCCAGCAGGAGGACATATTCCTACGAGCAGTACTTC. Translation: CASRRTYSYEQYF. Full variable domain (missing parts from reference TRBV2 and TRBJ2-7): EPEVTQTPSHQVTQMGQEVILRCVPISNHLYFYWYRQILGQKVEFLVSFYNNEISEKSEIFDDQFSVERPDGSNFTLKIRSTKLEDSAMYFCASRRTYSYEQYFGPGTRLTVT.

The chain joins TRBV5-1 to TRBJ1-4; D gene unclear. The CDR3 has 15 residues. CDR1 is SGHRS, CDR2 YFSETQ, per germline. V lost 0 bases to trimming and J lost 6 bases, with 12 bases between them. Here the CDR3 reads CASSLESSSYEKLFF. The CDR3 DNA reads TGCGCCAGCAGCTTGGAATCCTCGAGTTATGAAAAACTGTTTTTT.

The chain links TRBV19 to TRBJ1-2; D possibly corresponds to TRBD1 (5 bases). CDR3 size: 15 residues. Per the germline V gene, CDR1 is LNHDA and CDR2 is SQIVND (reference sequence). V lost 4 bases and J lost 4, with 16 bases in between. CDR3 DNA: TGTGCCAGTAGTACCCAGGGAGTTCCCTTCTATGGCTACACCTTC. The encoded protein is CASSTQGVPFYGYTF.

This clone was observed a single time. The chain carries TRBV28 and TRBJ2-7, with D possibly matching TRBD2 (5 bases). The CDR3 runs 13 residues. Trimming cost V 8 bases and J 3 bases, with 14 bases left between them. Germline V gives CDR1 MDHEN, CDR2 SYDVKM. This CDR3 reads CASHRGRSYEQYF. The DNA of the CDR3 is TGTGCCAGCCACAGAGGGAGAAGCTACGAGCAGTACTTC. Based on the CDR3 plus reference TRBV28 and TRBJ2-7, the full variable domain is DVKVTQSSRYLVKRTGEKVFLECVQDMDHENMFWYRQDPGLGLRLIYFSYDVKMKEKGDIPEGYSVSREKKERFSLILESASTNQTSMYLCASHRGRSYEQYFGPGTRLTVT.

Only one count was recorded for this clone. V is TRBV24-1 and J is TRBJ1-5; D is unresolved. Germline assignment: CDR1 KGHDR and CDR2 SFDVKD. V lost 4 bases and J 2 bases, leaving 11 bases between the germline ends. The CDR3 is 15 amino acids. For the CDR3, the DNA is TGTGCCACCAGTGACGCGCACGGTGGCAATCAGCCCCAGCATTTT. It yields the protein CATSDAHGGNQPQHF.

The chain has TRBV6-2 or TRBV6-3 and TRBJ1-2, with TRBD1 matching 7 bases. This CDR3 spans 18 amino acids. Germline trimming cut 5 bases from V and 4 bases from J; bases unmatched to any gene: 19. Germline CDR1 MNHEY, CDR2 SVGEGT. CDR3 DNA sequence: TGTGCCAGCAGTACCGAAGATAGGGGGCGCCGCCTCCTCTATGGCTACACCTTC. This sequence encodes CASSTEDRGRRLLYGYTF.

V usage is TRBV6-6 and J usage is TRBJ2-7, with 9 bases identical to TRBD1. The CDR3 runs 16 residues. V gave up 6 bases and J gave up 5 bases; unmatched junction bases: 14. CDR1 is MNHNY, CDR2 SVGAGI, per germline (reference sequence). As DNA, the CDR3 is TGTGCCAGCAGCGGTACAGGGGGCGGCTCCATCGACGAGCAGTACTTC. Protein product: CASSGTGGGSIDEQYF.

CDR3 sequence: CASSLTGAGPYGYTF. In DNA form, the CDR3 reads TGCGCCAGCAGCTTAACGGGGGCAGGCCCTTATGGCTACACCTTC. The V call is TRBV5-1, the J call TRBJ1-2; D is possibly TRBD1 (6 bases). Trimming stripped 2 bases from V and 5 bases from J, with 16 bases between. The CDR3 contains 15 residues. Germline CDR1 reads SGHRS; CDR2 reads YFSETQ.

V usage is TRBV7-3 and J usage is TRBJ1-2; D may be TRBD1 (5 bases). V lost 2 bases to trimming and J lost 7 bases, with 11 bases between them. The CDR3 length is 13 residues. Germline V gene lookup returns CDR1 SGHTA and CDR2 FQGTGA. The DNA of the CDR3 is TGTGCCAGCAGCTTAGGAGGGGTCGGTGGCTACACCTTC. It is translated as CASSLGGVGGYTF.

The chain employs TRBV24-1 and TRBJ2-2; 11 nucleotides align to TRBD1. The trim removed 7 bases at V and 4 bases at J, leaving 4 bases unmatched. The CDR3 is made up of 15 amino acids. Germline V gene sequence: CDR1 KGHDR, CDR2 SFDVKD. CDR3 residues: CATSRTGGVTGELFF. CDR3 sequence (DNA): TGTGCCACCAGCCGGACAGGGGGCGTCACCGGGGAGCTGTTTTTT.

V and J are TRBV19 and TRBJ1-2, with 10 bases fitting TRBD1. The ends lost 5 bases at V and 4 bases at J; junction bases unmatched: 7. The CDR3 spans 15 residues. The germline gives CDR1 LNHDA, CDR2 SQIVND (reference sequence). CDR3 nucleotide sequence: TGTGCCAGTAGTCAGCCGGGACAGGGGATCTATGGCTACACCTTC. Its translation is CASSQPGQGIYGYTF.

The rearrangement links TRBV6-2 or TRBV6-3 to TRBJ2-5; 8 bases fit TRBD1. Unmatched junction bases numbered 7, after V lost 2 bases and J lost 2 bases. The CDR3 has 16 amino acids. Germline CDR1 reads MNHEY; CDR2 reads SVGEGT. The CDR3 sequence is CASSYMARGRQETQYF. The CDR3 DNA reads TGTGCCAGCAGTTACATGGCCAGGGGGCGACAAGAGACCCAGTACTTC.

The genes are TRBV6-5 and TRBJ1-2; a possible D gene is TRBD1 (5 bases). This CDR3 has 14 residues. Trimming removed 7 bases at V and 2 bases at J, with 14 bases between. CDR1 and CDR2 (germline): MNHEY, SVGAGI. The CDR3 loop reads CASTKGAGNYGYTF. For the CDR3, the DNA is TGTGCCAGCACTAAAGGGGCAGGGAACTATGGCTACACCTTC.

This chain links TRBV5-1 with TRBJ2-5; the D gene is possibly TRBD2 (6 bases). Trimming left V 8 bases short and J 2 bases short, with 16 bases between. CDR3 length: 14 amino acids. From germline, CDR1 is SGHRS and CDR2 YFSETQ. The CDR3 here is CASSLGGKQETQYF. In DNA, the CDR3 is TGCGCCAGTTCACTTGGGGGGAAACAAGAGACCCAGTACTTC.

The CDR3 is CASSVDNQPQHF. The CDR3 DNA reads as TGTGCCAGCAGCGTCGACAATCAGCCCCAGCATTTT. The chain uses TRBV6-5 and TRBJ1-5; D is unresolved. The CDR3 runs to 12 residues. Trimming stripped 6 bases from V and 3 bases from J, with 6 bases between. Germline CDR1 and CDR2: MNHEY and SVGAGI.

The gene calls are TRBV20-1 and TRBJ2-1, with 9 positions matching TRBD1. The CDR3 runs 14 residues. V lost 3 bases, J lost 5 bases, and 5 bases stayed unmatched. Germline loops: CDR1 DFQATT, CDR2 SNEGSKA (reference sequence). The CDR3 coding sequence is TGCAGTGCTAGTACGGGACAGGGACACAATGAGCAGTTCTTC. Translated, it gives CSASTGQGHNEQFF.

The chain employs TRBV27 and TRBJ1-2; maybe TRBD1 (5 bases). Trimming pared 4 bases from V and 5 bases from J, leaving 11 bases between. The CDR3 extends over 13 amino acids. The germline V gene encodes CDR1 MNHEY and CDR2 SMNVEV (reference sequence). CDR3 bases: TGTGCCAGCAGTTGGCAGGGCGGGTATGGCTACACCTTC. This translates into CASSWQGGYGYTF.

The chain recombines TRBV6-5 with TRBJ1-1; weak D call: TRBD1 (6 bases). Germline CDR1 is MNHEY and CDR2 is SVGAGI. V lost 6 bases and J lost 6, with 11 bases in between. This CDR3 region has 12 residues. CDR3: CASSRGQSEAFF. As DNA, the CDR3 is TGTGCCAGCAGCCGAGGACAGTCTGAAGCTTTCTTT.

This chain joins TRBV3-1 (or the pseudogene TRBV3-2) and TRBJ1-4; no reliable D call. The germline gives CDR1 LGHDT, CDR2 YNNKEL (reference sequence). Trimming shortened V by 3 bases and J by 8 bases, and 19 bases separated the two germline ends. The CDR3 is made up of 16 amino acids. CDR3 sequence (DNA): TGTGCCAGCAGCCATGCCGTCCGGACGGAAGGAGAAAAACTGTTTTTT. Translation gives CASSHAVRTEGEKLFF.

This sequence joins TRBV7-3 and TRBJ1-6, with D perhaps TRBD1 (5 bases). The CDR3 contains 15 residues. The ends were cut back, 3 bases at V and 6 bases at J, with 12 bases in the middle. The germline gives CDR1 SGHTA, CDR2 FQGTGA. This chain's CDR3 is CASSLVAGSNSPLHF. CDR3 sequence (DNA): TGTGCCAGCAGCTTGGTGGCAGGGTCTAATTCACCCCTCCACTTT.

The chain has TRBV5-1 and TRBJ2-1, with D tentatively TRBD2 (5 bases). V lost 2 bases and J 5 bases, leaving 11 bases between the germline ends. The CDR3 totals 14 residues. The V gene's germline CDR1 is SGHRS and CDR2 YFSETQ. CDR3 DNA sequence: TGCGCCAGCAGCTTTACGGGATCCCACAATGAGCAGTTCTTC. It is translated as CASSFTGSHNEQFF.

This sequence joins TRBV11-2 and TRBJ2-2; no reliable D call. CDR3 size: 15 residues. CDR1 and CDR2 from the germline V gene are SGHAT and FQNNGV. Trimming removed 7 bases from V and 3 bases from J, with 15 bases in between. The CDR3 DNA reads TGTGCCAGCACCCCGCAGGTGGTAGACACCGGGGAGCTGTTTTTT. Translated: CASTPQVVDTGELFF.

The chain combines TRBV7-2 with TRBJ1-4, with a possible D match to TRBD1 (5 bases). V shed 7 bases and J shed 8 bases, with 14 bases lying between them. Germline CDR1 SGHTA, CDR2 FQGNSA. This CDR3 is 13 amino acids long. CDR3 bases: TGTGCCAGCACCAGAGGGACTGGGGAAAAACTGTTTTTT. It yields the protein CASTRGTGEKLFF. Looking up the rest from reference TRBV7-2 and TRBJ1-4 gives the full variable domain: GAGVSQSPSNKVTEKGKDVELRCDPISGHTALYWYRQSLGQGLEFLIYFQGNSAPDKSGLPSDRFSAERTGGSVSTLTIQRTQQEDSAVYLCASTRGTGEKLFFGSGTQLSVL.

The genes are TRBV19 and TRBJ1-4; unclear D gene. The CDR3 runs 13 residues. Trimming left V 9 bases short and J 4 bases short, with 12 bases between. Germline V gene data show CDR1 as LNHDA and CDR2 as SQIVND (reference sequence). CDR3 in DNA: TGTGCCAGCTGGGGTCCGTATAATGAAAAACTGTTTTTT. It yields the protein CASWGPYNEKLFF.